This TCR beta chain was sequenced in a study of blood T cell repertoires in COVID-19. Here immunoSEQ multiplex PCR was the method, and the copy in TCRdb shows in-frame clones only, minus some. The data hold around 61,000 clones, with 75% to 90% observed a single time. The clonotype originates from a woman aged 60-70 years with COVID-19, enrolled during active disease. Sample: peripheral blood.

The CDR3 DNA reads TGTGCCAGCACCCCGGGCAGCCAGCGGTTACCTAACTATGGCTACACCTTC. Translating gives CASTPGSQRLPNYGYTF. This chain links TRBV6-2 or TRBV6-3 with TRBJ1-2; D is unresolved. V was cut by 7 bases and J by 0 bases, with 21 bases left in between. Germline CDR1 reads MNHEY; CDR2 reads SVGEGT. The CDR3 length is 17 residues.